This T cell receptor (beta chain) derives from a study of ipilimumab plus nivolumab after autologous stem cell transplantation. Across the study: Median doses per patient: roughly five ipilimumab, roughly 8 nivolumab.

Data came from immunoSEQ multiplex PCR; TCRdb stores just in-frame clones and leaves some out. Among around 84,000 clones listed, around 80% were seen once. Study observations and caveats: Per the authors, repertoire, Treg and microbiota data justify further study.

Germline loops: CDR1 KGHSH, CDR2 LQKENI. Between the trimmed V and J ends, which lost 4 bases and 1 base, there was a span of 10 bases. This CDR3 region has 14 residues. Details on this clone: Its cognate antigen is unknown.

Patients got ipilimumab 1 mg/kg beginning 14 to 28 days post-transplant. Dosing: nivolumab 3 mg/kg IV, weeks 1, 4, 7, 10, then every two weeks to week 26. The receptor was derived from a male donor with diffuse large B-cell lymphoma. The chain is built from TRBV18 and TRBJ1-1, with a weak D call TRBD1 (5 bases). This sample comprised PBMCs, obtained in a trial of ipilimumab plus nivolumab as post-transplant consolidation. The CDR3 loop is CASSLGTENTEAFF. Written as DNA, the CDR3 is TGTGCCAGCTCACTAGGGACGGAGAACACTGAAGCTTTCTTT.